The clone carrying this T cell receptor (beta chain) was detected a few times. This specimen belongs to a study of cytomegalovirus exposure and HLA in healthy donors. Donors showed nominal health when sampled, although they likely had unrecorded immune exposures. PCR was performed using 60 Vbeta and 13 Jbeta primers. Sequenced by immunoSEQ multiplex PCR; TCRdb stores in-frame clones only, minus some. The table has about 270,000 clones, 72% seen once; the top ten hold approximately 2.5%. CDR1 GTSNPN and CDR2 SVGIG come from the germline V gene (reference sequence). Trimming took 5 bases from V and 1 from J, leaving 8 bases between them. This CDR3 comprises 12 residues.

This chain uses TRBV30 with TRBJ1-1; weak D call: TRBD1 (5 bases). The TCR originated in a female donor in good health and CMV-seronegative. The sequenced sample was PBMCs. CDR3 sequence reads: CAWFGGNTEAFF. The CDR3 bases are TGTGCCTGGTTCGGGGGGAACACTGAAGCTTTCTTT.